These T cell receptor beta chains were read from a single sample in a study of shared clonotypes between healthy human individuals. Only in-frame clones appear in the TCRdb table, and some are missing; sequencing was by immunoSEQ multiplex PCR. Seen here are approximately 2,300,000 clones, around 90% observed once, and the top ten hold around 0.35%. Material: naive CD4+ T cells from PBMCs. The source is a man aged 18-30 years in good health. Some clones in this sample may be carry-over from other donors' samples. Both conserved end residues are part of each CDR3. A D gene is named only where the DNA matches it firmly. Some rows have no size entry. The others give once, few or many, or a class for an expanded clone.

>.|TRBV28|TRBJ1-2|.
TGTGCCACCGAGGGGAGGGGATATGGCTACACCTTC
CATEGRGYGYTF
>.|TRBV28|TRBJ1-2|.
TGTGCCAGCAGTTCCCCAGGAGGAGCCAACTATGGCTACACCTTC
CASSSPGGANYGYTF
>.|TRBV27|TRBJ1-4|.
TGTGCCAGCAGTTTATCCCCAGGTTCCCTTAATGAAAAACTGTTTTTT
CASSLSPGSLNEKLFF
>TRBD2|TRBV29-1|TRBJ2-1|.
TGCAGCGTTGTGCGGGGGGGACAACGCTCCTACAATGAGCAGTTCTTC
CSVVRGGQRSYNEQFF
>TRBD1|TRBV18|TRBJ2-7|.
TGTGCCAGCTCTTCACAGGGGTACGACGAGCAGTACTTC
CASSSQGYDEQYF
>TRBD2|TRBV5-1|TRBJ2-1|.
TGCGCCAGCAGCCGCTCTAGCGGATACTACAATGAGCAGTTCTTC
CASSRSSGYYNEQFF
>TRBD1|TRBV13|TRBJ1-1|.
TGTGCCAGCAGCCAACGGGACAGATTGAACACTGAAGCTTTCTTT
CASSQRDRLNTEAFF
>.|TRBV18|TRBJ1-2|.
TGTGCCAGCTCACCCGTGGATCAGAACTATGGCTACACCTTC
CASSPVDQNYGYTF
>.|TRBV29-1|TRBJ2-1|.
TGCAGCGCTGGGGAGGGGGCGTGGGATGAGCAGTTCTTC
CSAGEGAWDEQFF
>.|TRBV10-2|TRBJ2-2|.
TGCGCCACCAGAGGAGGGGGCACCGGGGAGCTGTTTTTT
CATRGGGTGELFF
>.|TRBV6-4|TRBJ1-2|.
TGTGCCAGCAGTGCTACGAAGTCCACAGGGGGCTACACCTTC
CASSATKSTGGYTF
>TRBD1|TRBV16|TRBJ1-1|.
TGTGCCAGCAGCCACGTTAACAGGGGTATAACTGAAGCTTTCTTT
CASSHVNRGITEAFF
>.|TRBV7-2|TRBJ1-1|.
TGTGCCAGCAGCTTAAGGACGGTGAACACTGAAGCTTTCTTT
CASSLRTVNTEAFF
>.|TRBV18|TRBJ1-3|.
TGTGCCAGCTCACCGTCTTTAGGGACGGGAAACACCATATATTTT
CASSPSLGTGNTIYF
>.|TRBV28|TRBJ2-7|.
TGTGCCAGCAAGAGCTTCTACGGCGAGCAGTACTTC
CASKSFYGEQYF
>.|TRBV7-9|TRBJ1-2|once
TGTGCCAGCAGCTTTCCAGTACTTCATGGCTACACCTTC
CASSFPVLHGYTF
>.|TRBV5-1|TRBJ1-5|.
TGCGCCAGCAGCCCCGGGCCCGAGGCCCCTCAGCCCCAGCATTTT
CASSPGPEAPQPQHF
>.|TRBV19|TRBJ1-5|.
TGTGCCACCACACCGGGGGGGCGGTTTTCAAGCAATCAGCCCCAGCATTTT
CATTPGGRFSSNQPQHF
>.|TRBV30|TRBJ1-2|few
TGTGCCTGGAGTGTATTCGTTACGGGCTACACCTTC
CAWSVFVTGYTF
>TRBD1|TRBV6-5|TRBJ1-4|.
TGTGCCAGCAGAGCGGGACAGGTTAATGAAAAACTGTTTTTT
CASRAGQVNEKLFF
>.|TRBV5-1|TRBJ2-6|.
TGCGCCAGCAGCCCTGAAGGGGGGACTGGGGCCAACGTCCTGACTTTC
CASSPEGGTGANVLTF
>.|TRBV5-1|TRBJ2-5|.
TGCGCCAGCAGTAAAGCGGTTCAAGAGACCCAGTACTTC
CASSKAVQETQYF
>.|TRBV6-5|TRBJ1-1|.
TGTGCCAGCAGTTTTAGGCGCTACACTGAAGCTTTCTTT
CASSFRRYTEAFF
>TRBD1|TRBV30|TRBJ1-5|.
TGTGCCTGGAGCGCTTGGACAGGGGCAGGGCAGCCCCAGCATTTT
CAWSAWTGAGQPQHF
>.|TRBV5-1|TRBJ2-6|.
TGCGCCAGCAGCTTGGTAGCCTCTGGGGCCAACGTCCTGACTTTC
CASSLVASGANVLTF
>TRBD2|TRBV2|TRBJ2-1|.
TGTGCCAGCAGTGAGGGTCGGGAGGGCCACGAGCAGTTCTTC
CASSEGREGHEQFF
>TRBD2|TRBV9|TRBJ2-4|.
TGTGCCAGCAGCGCTTCTAGCGGGACCAAAAACATTCAGTACTTC
CASSASSGTKNIQYF
>.|TRBV28|TRBJ1-2|.
TGTGCCAGCACGAGGAGGGGAACCCCAGATGGCTACACCTTC
CASTRRGTPDGYTF
>TRBD1|TRBV4-3|TRBJ2-2|.
TGCGCCAGCAGCCAAGTCCCGGGACAGGGGGCGGTCGGGGAGCTGTTTTTT
CASSQVPGQGAVGELFF
>.|TRBV19|TRBJ1-2|once
TGTGCCAGTCTTCCCGGACCGTATTTTAACTATGGCTACACCTTC
CASLPGPYFNYGYTF
>TRBD2|TRBV11-2|TRBJ2-5|.
TGTGCCAGCAGCTTAGTTACGGGAGGGGTGGAGACCCAGTACTTC
CASSLVTGGVETQYF
>.|TRBV30|TRBJ2-3|.
TGTGCCTGGAGTGTACGTCGGGGGATAGATACGCAGTATTTT
CAWSVRRGIDTQYF
>TRBD2|TRBV5-1|TRBJ2-1|.
TGCGCCAGCAGCACAGGACTAGCGGGAGCAGACAATGAGCAGTTCTTC
CASSTGLAGADNEQFF
>TRBD1|TRBV5-1|TRBJ2-7|.
TGCGCCAGCAGCACTTCGGGACAGGGCTACGAGCAGTACTTC
CASSTSGQGYEQYF
>TRBD1|TRBV18|TRBJ1-2|.
TGTGCCAGCTCACCACCAGGGACAGGAATCGGCTACACCTTC
CASSPPGTGIGYTF
>.|TRBV11-2|TRBJ2-3|.
TGTGCCAGCAGCTTAGACCCACCCCGGGGTAGCACAGATACGCAGTATTTT
CASSLDPPRGSTDTQYF
>.|TRBV5-1|TRBJ1-5|.
TGCGCCAGCAGCTTAATGCCAGGCAATCAGCCCCAGCATTTT
CASSLMPGNQPQHF
>.|TRBV27|TRBJ1-2|.
TGTGCCAGCAGTTTCCGGGGAGGGTATGGCTACACCTTC
CASSFRGGYGYTF
>.|TRBV2|TRBJ2-2|.
TGTGCCAGCAGTCCGTACCTCAACACCGGGGAGCTGTTTTTT
CASSPYLNTGELFF
>.|TRBV18|TRBJ2-7|once
TGTGCCAGCTCACCCGCGCGAAGGGTCGGTTACGAGCAGTACTTC
CASSPARRVGYEQYF
>.|TRBV7-6|TRBJ2-3|.
TGTGCCAGCAGCTTAGGATCGGGGGGCCGAGATACGCAGTATTTT
CASSLGSGGRDTQYF
>.|TRBV28|TRBJ1-2|.
TGTGCCAGCAGTTTATGGCGGGGGGACTATGGCTACACCTTC
CASSLWRGDYGYTF